A selection of T cell receptor beta chains follows, all from one sample in a study of CD8 T cells in ankylosing spondylitis. TCRdb analysed the 5' RACE reads with MiXCR anew, one entry per CDR3 protein. This table holds approximately 250,000 distinct CDR3 sequences, over 30% found once. Material: blood, either unsorted or a sorted T cell fraction (not recorded which). These receptors were obtained from a male donor with ankylosing spondylitis or in good health (not recorded which). CDR3s include the opening cysteine and the closing phenylalanine or tryptophan. The order of the fields is CDR3 DNA, CDR3 protein, V gene, D gene, J gene, clone size. D genes are given only for firm matches. Not all rows give a size; the values are once, few, many and, for expanded clones, a class.

CDR3nt: TGTGCCACCGGACAAACTTCGAACACCGGGGAGCTGTTTTTT
CDR3aa: CATGQTSNTGELFF
v_gene: TRBV24-1
d_gene: .
j_gene: TRBJ2-2
abundance: .

CDR3nt: TGTGCCAGCAGCTTAGGACTAGAACGGTCCTTC
CDR3aa: CASSLGLERSF
v_gene: TRBV11-2
d_gene: .
j_gene: TRBJ2-5
abundance: .

CDR3nt: TGTGCCAGCAGCCAAGATTGGGTCGAACATCGGACAGATACGCAGTATTTT
CDR3aa: CASSQDWVEHRTDTQYF
v_gene: TRBV14
d_gene: .
j_gene: TRBJ2-3
abundance: few

CDR3nt: TGTGCCAGCTCACCTCTGGCTGGGGCCAACGTCCTGACTTTC
CDR3aa: CASSPLAGANVLTF
v_gene: TRBV18
d_gene: .
j_gene: TRBJ2-6
abundance: few

CDR3nt: TGTGCCATCAGTGAAGGGGGAGAGACCCAGTACTTC
CDR3aa: CAISEGGETQYF
v_gene: TRBV10-3
d_gene: .
j_gene: TRBJ2-5
abundance: .

CDR3nt: TGTGCCAGCAGTTTCGGAGTTGAGGGTATCGAGCAGTACTTC
CDR3aa: CASSFGVEGIEQYF
v_gene: TRBV12-3/TRBV12-4
d_gene: .
j_gene: TRBJ2-7
abundance: .

CDR3nt: TGTGCCCACTCCCGAGGCGCTGATTCGAAGACCCAGTACTTC
CDR3aa: CAHSRGADSKTQYF
v_gene: TRBV10-3
d_gene: .
j_gene: TRBJ2-5
abundance: few

CDR3nt: TGTGCCAGCAGGGCGACAGGGAAAAGCTCTGAAGCTTTCTTT
CDR3aa: CASRATGKSSEAFF
v_gene: TRBV2
d_gene: TRBD1
j_gene: TRBJ1-1
abundance: .

CDR3nt: TGCGCCAGCAGACTGTCGGGGACTAGCGGGGGCGCCAAGTACAATGAGCAGTTCTTC
CDR3aa: CASRLSGTSGGAKYNEQFF
v_gene: TRBV5-1
d_gene: TRBD2
j_gene: TRBJ2-1
abundance: .

CDR3nt: TGTGCCACCAGTCTGGCAGAGACCCAGTACTTC
CDR3aa: CATSLAETQYF
v_gene: TRBV24-1
d_gene: .
j_gene: TRBJ2-5
abundance: .

CDR3nt: TGTGCCAGCGGCCCTCGGGGCACCGGGACTAGTCCCTACAATGAGCAGTTCTTC
CDR3aa: CASGPRGTGTSPYNEQFF
v_gene: TRBV11-1
d_gene: TRBD2
j_gene: TRBJ2-1
abundance: .

CDR3nt: TGTGCCAGCAGCCCGGGCGGGCACAACTATGGCTACACCTTC
CDR3aa: CASSPGGHNYGYTF
v_gene: TRBV9
d_gene: .
j_gene: TRBJ1-2
abundance: few

CDR3nt: TGTGCCACCAGCAGAGATCGTGGGGCGGAGACCCAGTACTTC
CDR3aa: CATSRDRGAETQYF
v_gene: TRBV15
d_gene: .
j_gene: TRBJ2-5
abundance: .

CDR3nt: TGCAGTGCCCGAGAGGGGGCTGGGACTGAAGCTTTCTTT
CDR3aa: CSAREGAGTEAFF
v_gene: TRBV20-1
d_gene: TRBD1
j_gene: TRBJ1-1
abundance: .

CDR3nt: TGTGCCAGCAGCTTGGGGAACGGCTACGAGCAGTACTTC
CDR3aa: CASSLGNGYEQYF
v_gene: TRBV5-6
d_gene: .
j_gene: TRBJ2-7
abundance: few

CDR3nt: TGTGCCAGCAGCCGCACTAGCGGGTCCTACAATGAGCAGTTCTTC
CDR3aa: CASSRTSGSYNEQFF
v_gene: TRBV28
d_gene: TRBD2
j_gene: TRBJ2-1
abundance: once

CDR3nt: TGCAGCGTTACTCCGGGGAGAGCTGAAGCTTTCTTT
CDR3aa: CSVTPGRAEAFF
v_gene: TRBV29-1
d_gene: .
j_gene: TRBJ1-1
abundance: .

CDR3nt: TGTGCCAGCAGTACCTCTCGACTAGCGGGGGTAGATACGCAGTATTTT
CDR3aa: CASSTSRLAGVDTQYF
v_gene: TRBV12-3/TRBV12-4
d_gene: TRBD2
j_gene: TRBJ2-3
abundance: .

CDR3nt: TGTGCCACCAGTGACCCCGGACAGGGAAAAGAGACCCAGTACTTC
CDR3aa: CATSDPGQGKETQYF
v_gene: TRBV24-1
d_gene: TRBD1
j_gene: TRBJ2-5
abundance: few

CDR3nt: TGTGCCAGCACCTTAGGCGTCGGCTACGAGCAGTACTTC
CDR3aa: CASTLGVGYEQYF
v_gene: TRBV12-3/TRBV12-4
d_gene: .
j_gene: TRBJ2-7
abundance: .

CDR3nt: TGTGCCAGCAGCCCCGGTTCAGGCGAGCAGTACTTC
CDR3aa: CASSPGSGEQYF
v_gene: TRBV7-8
d_gene: .
j_gene: TRBJ2-7
abundance: few

CDR3nt: TGTGCCAGCAGCTTATGGGGGGCGGGCAATGAGCAGTTCTTC
CDR3aa: CASSLWGAGNEQFF
v_gene: TRBV7-9
d_gene: .
j_gene: TRBJ2-1
abundance: .

CDR3nt: TGTGCCAGCAGTGATCTATATGGTGAGCCCCAGCATTTT
CDR3aa: CASSDLYGEPQHF
v_gene: TRBV6-1
d_gene: .
j_gene: TRBJ1-5
abundance: .

CDR3nt: TGTGCCAGCAGTTTATATCTAAATCAGCCCCAGCATTTT
CDR3aa: CASSLYLNQPQHF
v_gene: TRBV28
d_gene: .
j_gene: TRBJ1-5
abundance: .

CDR3nt: TGTGCCAGCAGCCACGGAAAAGGCTGGCAAGAGACCCAGTACTTC
CDR3aa: CASSHGKGWQETQYF
v_gene: TRBV3-1
d_gene: .
j_gene: TRBJ2-5
abundance: .

CDR3nt: TGTGCCAGCAGCACGAGGACATTCACCGTCGATGAGCAGTTCTTC
CDR3aa: CASSTRTFTVDEQFF
v_gene: TRBV5-6
d_gene: .
j_gene: TRBJ2-1
abundance: .

CDR3nt: TGTGCCAGCAGCTTAGACAGGGGGCAGGATCAGCCCCAGCATTTT
CDR3aa: CASSLDRGQDQPQHF
v_gene: TRBV7-3
d_gene: TRBD1
j_gene: TRBJ1-5
abundance: .

CDR3nt: TGTGCCAGCAGCCTAACACGCACAGATACGCAGTATTTT
CDR3aa: CASSLTRTDTQYF
v_gene: TRBV27
d_gene: .
j_gene: TRBJ2-3
abundance: many

CDR3nt: TGTGCCAGCAGCTGGGGGACAGGGGGTATTACCTACGAGCAGTACTTC
CDR3aa: CASSWGTGGITYEQYF
v_gene: TRBV5-6
d_gene: TRBD1
j_gene: TRBJ2-7
abundance: .

CDR3nt: TGCGCCAGCAGCCAAGAGAGGGGGGCGGGCACCTACACCGGGGAGCTGTTTTTT
CDR3aa: CASSQERGAGTYTGELFF
v_gene: TRBV4-1
d_gene: .
j_gene: TRBJ2-2
abundance: .

CDR3nt: TGTGCCAGCAGCTTAGGGGCTCAGAGCGGGGATACGCAGTATTTT
CDR3aa: CASSLGAQSGDTQYF
v_gene: TRBV7-2
d_gene: .
j_gene: TRBJ2-3
abundance: few

CDR3nt: TGTGCCATCAGTGAGTCCGGGAAGGGGCAGTTCTTC
CDR3aa: CAISESGKGQFF
v_gene: TRBV10-3
d_gene: .
j_gene: TRBJ2-1
abundance: .

CDR3nt: TGCAGCTCCTGGACAGGGGACAATGAGCAGTTCTTC
CDR3aa: CSSWTGDNEQFF
v_gene: TRBV29-1
d_gene: TRBD1
j_gene: TRBJ2-1
abundance: few

CDR3nt: TGCAGCGTGCTCACAGGGGGCCTTGAGCAGTTCTTC
CDR3aa: CSVLTGGLEQFF
v_gene: TRBV29-1
d_gene: TRBD1
j_gene: TRBJ2-1
abundance: .

CDR3nt: TGTGCCAGCAGCTTCGGGACGATCTATGGCTACACCTTC
CDR3aa: CASSFGTIYGYTF
v_gene: TRBV7-9
d_gene: .
j_gene: TRBJ1-2
abundance: .